A single sample is the source of the 20 T cell receptor beta chains below, sequenced in a study of T cell repertoires in cytomegalovirus infection. Which antigens these TCRs recognize remains unknown. TCRdb called the reads again in MiXCR, with one record for every CDR3 protein. The sample holds hundreds of thousands of distinct CDR3 sequences, about 30% seen once. Source: cultured CD8+ T cells from PBMCs, taken from culture after CMV antigen stimulation. The source is a human donor in good health (CMV status not recorded). Some clones in this sample may be carry-over from other donors' samples.

This chain links TRBV7-9 with TRBJ2-1, with 8 bases matching TRBD1. This CDR3 comprises 15 residues. Germline CDR1 reads SEHNR; CDR2 reads FQNEAQ (reference sequence). The ends lost 3 bases at V and 3 bases at J; junction bases unmatched: 4. The CDR3 DNA sequence: TGTGCCAGCAGCTTGCCAGGGGGCTTCTACAATGAGCAGTTCTTC. It codes for CASSLPGGFYNEQFF.

This clonotype turned up a few times. The J gene is TRBJ2-1, the V gene TRBV27; 8 positions agree with TRBD1. The CDR3 length is 13 residues. Germline V gene sequence: CDR1 MNHEY, CDR2 SMNVEV (reference sequence). Germline trimming cut 4 bases from V and 8 bases from J; bases unmatched to any gene: 4. The CDR3 region has the DNA TGTGCCAGCAGTTCTCTGGACAGGGATGAGCAGTTCTTC. It translates to CASSSLDRDEQFF.

The chain carries TRBV27 and TRBJ1-5, with D possibly matching TRBD1 (5 bases). The ends were cut back, 9 bases at V and 7 bases at J, with 16 bases in the middle. From germline, CDR1 is MNHEY and CDR2 SMNVEV (reference sequence). The CDR3 contains 13 residues. The CDR3 DNA reads TGTGCCAGTAGAAAGGGGTTGAAACAGCCCCAGCATTTT. Translation: CASRKGLKQPQHF.

This CDR3 is CASSPTNDRGAGAEAFF. CDR3 DNA sequence: TGCGCCAGCAGCCCAACAAATGACAGGGGAGCGGGAGCTGAAGCTTTCTTT. The chain has TRBV4-1 and TRBJ1-1; 8 bases line up with TRBD1. Trimming removed 4 bases from V and 6 bases from J; junction bases left unmatched: 16. CDR1 and CDR2 (germline): MGHRA, YSYEKL. The CDR3 runs to 17 residues.

This clonotype came up a few times. The rearrangement links TRBV4-1 to TRBJ2-2; D remains ambiguous. The CDR3 contains 13 residues. V lost 1 base and J lost 6, with 6 bases in between. The germline CDR1 and CDR2 sequences are MGHRA and YSYEKL. CDR3 nucleotide sequence: TGCGCCAGCAGCCAAGCCTGGGCCGGGGAGCTGTTTTTT. Residues: CASSQAWAGELFF.

This clonotype came up a few times. This sequence joins TRBV7-6 and TRBJ2-1, with TRBD2 identical over 11 bases. CDR3 size: 17 residues. With 1 base clipped from V and 5 bases from J, the junction kept 7 bases outside the gene matches. Germline values: CDR1 SGHVS, CDR2 FNYEAQ. The CDR3 nucleotides read TGTGCCAGCAGCTTAGGTTCTAGCGGGGGGCTCCACAATGAGCAGTTCTTC. It yields the protein CASSLGSSGGLHNEQFF.

This clonotype is a singleton in its sample. The rearrangement joins TRBV27 to TRBJ1-6; no clear D. CDR3 size: 15 residues. V was pared by 6 bases and J by 7 bases, with 16 bases between. CDR1 and CDR2 (germline): MNHEY, SMNVEV (reference sequence). DNA for the CDR3: TGTGCCAGCAGAGAGGACCAGGTCCTGAATTCACCCCTCCACTTT. Amino acids: CASREDQVLNSPLHF.

A remark on this clonotype: This may come from a read error, since a much larger clone is one base off. This chain connects TRBV7-8 to TRBJ2-1, with D unclear. Germline loops: CDR1 SGHVS, CDR2 FQNEAQ. The CDR3 spans 18 residues. CDR3 in DNA: TGTGTCAGCAGCTTAGCCACTTGGGCGGAGAAGTCCTACAATGAGCAGTTCTTC. It encodes CVSSLATWAEKSYNEQFF.

This clonotype was picked up a small number of times. The chain links TRBV2 to TRBJ1-2, with D possibly being TRBD1 (6 bases). V lost 11 bases and J 0 bases, leaving 13 bases between the germline ends. The CDR3 runs 13 residues. Looked up from germline, CDR1 is SNHLY and CDR2 is FYNNEI. CDR3 amino acids: CARRQEANYGYTF. CDR3 nucleotides: TGTGCCCGACGACAGGAAGCTAACTATGGCTACACCTTC.

This clonotype was picked up many times. This sequence joins TRBV2 and TRBJ1-4; maybe TRBD1 (6 bases). This CDR3 has 15 amino acids. V gave up 7 bases and J gave up 3 bases, with 15 bases separating them. CDR1 and CDR2 (germline): SNHLY, FYNNEI. The CDR3 here is CASTPTGSPNEKLFF. CDR3 sequence (DNA): TGTGCCAGCACCCCTACAGGGAGCCCTAATGAAAAACTGTTTTTT.

A few counts support this clonotype. The junction differs from germline at one of its ends, possibly a read error. The rearrangement links TRBV6-5 to TRBJ2-7, with D unclear. CDR3 length: 13 residues. Germline V CDR1 and CDR2: MNHEY, SVGAGI. CDR3 DNA sequence: TGTGCCAGCAGCTCGGACGGTTCCTTCGAGCAGTACTTC. Translation: CASSSDGSFEQYF.

The rearrangement uses TRBV27 and TRBJ2-1; 9 bases line up with TRBD1. Germline loops: CDR1 MNHEY, CDR2 SMNVEV (reference sequence). V lost 1 base to trimming and J lost 2 bases; unmatched junction nucleotides: 3. The CDR3 contains 16 residues. The CDR3 is CASSLYRTGAYNEQFF. For the CDR3, the DNA is TGTGCCAGCAGTTTATACAGGACAGGGGCCTACAATGAGCAGTTCTTC.

This rearrangement joins TRBV12-3 or TRBV12-4 to TRBJ2-1; TRBD1 is a possible D gene (5 bases). Trimming took 7 bases from V and 9 from J, leaving 19 bases between them. The CDR3 has 14 amino acids. The DNA of the CDR3 is TGTGCCAGCACCCCCGCCCCCAGGGCCGTTGAGCAGTTCTTC. Its protein is CASTPAPRAVEQFF.

V and J are TRBV9 and TRBJ1-1; unclear D gene. This CDR3 has 16 amino acids. In germline, CDR1 is SGDLS, CDR2 YYNGEE. The V gene lost 0 bases and the J gene lost 0 bases, with 12 bases spanning the gap. CDR3 protein: CASSVGNAGMNTEAFF. As DNA, the CDR3 is TGTGCCAGCAGCGTAGGGAATGCCGGGATGAACACTGAAGCTTTCTTT.

This clonotype was counted between two and nine times. The V gene is TRBV19, the J gene TRBJ1-2, with D possibly being TRBD1 (6 bases). V was cut by 7 bases and J by 3 bases, with 21 bases left in between. The CDR3 is made up of 16 amino acids. CDR1 and CDR2 (germline): LNHDA, SQIVND (reference sequence). CDR3 in DNA: TGTGCCAGTATCTCGGAGGCGGGACACCGAGACTATGGCTACACCTTC. Protein product: CASISEAGHRDYGYTF.

V and J are TRBV7-9 and TRBJ2-7; TRBD1 agrees at 7 bases. CDR1 and CDR2 (germline): SEHNR, FQNEAQ (reference sequence). CDR3 length: 15 amino acids. The V gene end was trimmed by 2 bases and the J gene end by 0 bases; junction bases not matched to a gene: 4. This chain's CDR3 is CASSLTTGLSYEQYF. The DNA for the CDR3 is TGTGCCAGCAGCTTAACGACAGGGCTCTCCTACGAGCAGTACTTC. Filled out from reference TRBV7-9 and TRBJ2-7, the complete variable domain reads DTGVSQNPRHKITKRGQNVTFRCDPISEHNRLYWYRQTLGQGPEFLTYFQNEAQLEKSRLLSDRFSAERPKGSFSTLEIQRTEQGDSAMYLCASSLTTGLSYEQYFGPGTRLTVT.

The table lists this clonotype with a few counts. This rearrangement joins TRBV12-3 or TRBV12-4 to TRBJ2-5; D remains unclear. The CDR3 contains 14 residues. V lost 3 bases, J lost 5 bases, and 13 bases lay in between. CDR3 bases: TGTGCCAGCAGTTTGACATTAGCATGGGAGACCCAGTACTTC. Amino acid sequence: CASSLTLAWETQYF.

The chain couples TRBV7-6 to TRBJ2-2; 15 bases agree with TRBD2. CDR1 is SGHVS and CDR2 is FNYEAQ in the germline V gene. This CDR3 has 19 amino acids. V dropped 3 bases and J dropped 0; count of bases not matched to a gene: 5. CDR3 sequence: CASSFAGLAGGTNTGELFF. CDR3 bases: TGTGCCAGCAGCTTCGCAGGACTAGCGGGGGGGACGAACACCGGGGAGCTGTTTTTT. Using reference TRBV7-6 and TRBJ2-2 for the parts outside the CDR3, the full variable domain is GAGVSQSPRYKVTKRGQDVALRCDPISGHVSLYWYRQALGQGPEFLTYFNYEAQQDKSGLPNDRFSAERPEGSISTLTIQRTEQRDSAMYRCASSFAGLAGGTNTGELFFGEGSRLTVL.

The V gene is TRBV28, the J gene TRBJ2-5; D possibly corresponds to TRBD2 (5 bases). The germline CDR1 and CDR2 sequences are MDHEN and SYDVKM. The CDR3 totals 17 residues. The V end lost 1 base, the J end lost 5 bases, and 20 bases lay between the germline ends. The CDR3: CASSLFSGWKGRETQYF. CDR3 DNA: TGTGCCAGCAGTTTATTTTCGGGATGGAAGGGTCGGGAGACCCAGTACTTC.

This clonotype was recorded at least ten times. The chain couples TRBV7-2 to TRBJ2-2; TRBD2 matches at 13 bases. The CDR3 consists of 16 residues. Germline V gene sequence: CDR1 SGHTA, CDR2 FQGNSA. Trimming cost V 5 bases and J 4 bases; bases outside gene matches: 4. CDR3 sequence (DNA): TGTGCCAGCAGCGAGGGACTAGCGGGGACCACCGGGGAGCTGTTTTTT. This encodes CASSEGLAGTTGELFF.